One sample yielded the 24 T cell receptor beta chains listed below, sequenced in a study of blood T cell repertoires in COVID-19 (dated by TCRdb to 2020 to 2022). Libraries were constructed by the immunoSEQ multiplex PCR assay. Imported from immuneACCESS, the table was reduced by TCRdb to in-frame sequences with V and J called. These copies leave out some clones; in studies compared against another copy, an unresolved V gene accounts for under half, and the cause of the remainder is not known. Recorded for this sample are around 16,000 clones; around nine tenths of them occurred a single time. Roughly 2.6% of the sample lies in the top ten. The material sequenced was peripheral blood. The source of these receptors is a human donor in a cohort sampled during active COVID-19.

The sample holds one count of this clone. This chain joins TRBV5-8 and TRBJ1-2; no clear D. The V end lost 0 bases, the J end lost 4 bases, and 7 bases lay between the germline ends. Germline V CDR1 and CDR2: SGHTS, YDEGEE. The length of the CDR3 is 13 residues. CDR3 coding DNA: TGTGCCAGCAGCTTGGTCGGGGTCTATGGCTACACCTTC. Protein sequence: CASSLVGVYGYTF.

V is TRBV5-4 and J is TRBJ1-2; weak D call: TRBD1 (5 bases). The V gene lost 0 bases and the J gene lost 4 bases, with 13 bases spanning the gap. The germline gives CDR1 SGHNT, CDR2 YYREEE (reference sequence). This CDR3 comprises 15 residues. The CDR3 sequence is CASSLGGGGSYGYTF. The CDR3, as DNA: TGTGCCAGCAGCTTGGGTGGGGGAGGAAGCTATGGCTACACCTTC.

The CDR3: CASSDPRGNYGYTF. CDR3 DNA sequence: TGTGCCAGCAGCGACCCGAGAGGGAACTATGGCTACACCTTC. The genes are TRBV9 and TRBJ1-2; D not resolved. The V and J ends lost 3 bases and 2 bases respectively, with 11 bases between them. CDR1 is SGDLS and CDR2 is YYNGEE in the germline V gene. The CDR3 totals 14 residues.

The V and J genes are TRBV5-1 and TRBJ1-1, with 9 bases identical to TRBD1. The CDR3 covers 17 residues. In germline, CDR1 is SGHRS, CDR2 YFSETQ. After removal of 4 bases from V and 5 bases from J, the junction contained 15 bases not matched to a gene. The CDR3 sequence is CASSPVPGQGFRTEAFF. CDR3 nucleotides: TGCGCCAGCAGCCCTGTCCCGGGACAGGGATTCAGGACTGAAGCTTTCTTT.

The rearrangement links TRBV28 to TRBJ2-1; 10 bases fit TRBD2. CDR1 and CDR2 (germline): MDHEN, SYDVKM. This CDR3 has 19 residues. Germline trimming cut 3 bases from V and 0 bases from J; bases unmatched to any gene: 11. The CDR3 DNA sequence: TGTGCCAGCAGTTTTCGAAGCGGGAGGGTCTCGAGCTCCTACAATGAGCAGTTCTTC. Its translation: CASSFRSGRVSSSYNEQFF.

This chain uses TRBV4-2 with TRBJ1-2; D not certain. Trimming pared 3 bases from V and 1 base from J, leaving 12 bases between. This CDR3 is 15 amino acids long. In germline, CDR1 is LGHNA, CDR2 YNFKEQ. This CDR3 reads CASSQMGGINYGYTF. The CDR3 DNA follows: TGTGCCAGCAGCCAGATGGGAGGGATTAACTATGGCTACACCTTC.

V is TRBV7-9 and J is TRBJ2-1; 9 bases map to TRBD1. The V gene's germline CDR1 is SEHNR and CDR2 FQNEAQ (reference sequence). The CDR3 has 14 residues. The junction had 6 bases not matched to a gene; V was cut back by 5 bases and J by 7 bases. CDR3 sequence (DNA): TGTGCCAGCAGCGGGGACAGGGAAGGAAATGAGCAGTTCTTC. Amino acid sequence: CASSGDREGNEQFF.

The genes are TRBV19 and TRBJ2-1; D is unclear. This CDR3 is built from 14 residues. The germline gives CDR1 LNHDA, CDR2 SQIVND (reference sequence). V was shortened by 1 base and J by 4 bases, with 8 bases between the two germline ends. In DNA, the CDR3 is TGTGCCAGTAGTATAGGCCCCCTATACAATGAGCAGTTCTTC. The encoded protein is CASSIGPLYNEQFF.

The CDR3 sequence: CASIERRGGETQYF. Here the CDR3 DNA reads TGTGCCAGCATCGAAAGGCGGGGAGGAGAGACCCAGTACTTC. The rearrangement links TRBV7-8 to TRBJ2-5, with D tentatively TRBD2 (6 bases). The V end lost 7 bases, the J end lost 4 bases, and 16 bases lay between the germline ends. The CDR3 has 14 amino acids. Germline CDR1 and CDR2: SGHVS and FQNEAQ.

The rearrangement uses TRBV5-1 and TRBJ2-5; tentative D call: TRBD1 (6 bases). The CDR3 runs 14 residues. CDR1 is SGHRS and CDR2 is YFSETQ in the germline V gene. Deletions cut 3 bases from V and 4 bases from J, with 13 bases between. The CDR3 nucleotides read TGCGCCAGCAGCTCCACCTCCAGGGGAGAGACCCAGTACTTC. It encodes CASSSTSRGETQYF. Full variable domain (missing parts from reference TRBV5-1 and TRBJ2-5): KAGVTQTPRYLIKTRGQQVTLSCSPISGHRSVSWYQQTPGQGLQFLFEYFSETQRNKGNFPGRFSGRQFSNSRSEMNVSTLELGDSALYLCASSSTSRGETQYFGPGTRLLVL.

The gene calls are TRBV9 and TRBJ2-3; D is ambiguous. The V gene's germline CDR1 is SGDLS and CDR2 YYNGEE. This CDR3 comprises 14 residues. V was trimmed by 4 bases and J by 4 bases, leaving 13 bases between them. DNA for the CDR3: TGTGCCAGCAGCTCTTCAGTTGAGGCAGATACGCAGTATTTT. Its translation: CASSSSVEADTQYF.

The CDR3 is CATSDSGAVGGYTF. The CDR3 region has the DNA TGTGCCACCAGTGACTCAGGGGCCGTTGGTGGCTACACCTTC. This rearrangement joins TRBV24-1 to TRBJ1-2, with D maybe TRBD1 (6 bases). The CDR3 loop spans 14 amino acids. V was cut by 4 bases and J by 7 bases, with 15 bases left in between. Germline assignment: CDR1 KGHDR and CDR2 SFDVKD.

V and J are TRBV9 and TRBJ2-3, with D possibly TRBD2 on 7 matching bases. V was pared by 0 bases and J by 4 bases, with 15 bases between. The CDR3 sequence is 16 residues long. Germline V gives CDR1 SGDLS, CDR2 YYNGEE. The CDR3 is CASSVVEGGQADTQYF. The CDR3 coding sequence is TGTGCCAGCAGCGTAGTTGAGGGGGGGCAAGCAGATACGCAGTATTTT.

This clone was seen more than once but under ten times. The chain combines TRBV6-6 with TRBJ2-1; no definite D call. The length of the CDR3 is 14 residues. Trimming removed 10 bases at V and 5 bases at J, with 18 bases between. CDR1 and CDR2 from the germline V gene are MNHNY and SVGAGI (reference sequence). CDR3 DNA: TGTGCCACAGAGATAGCCGGTTTGGACAATGAGCAGTTCTTC. Translated: CATEIAGLDNEQFF.

V and J are TRBV27 and TRBJ2-1, with 13 bases identical to TRBD2. The CDR3 consists of 18 residues. V was clipped by 8 bases and J by 0 bases; unmatched bases: 10. Germline-derived CDR1 and CDR2 are MNHEY and SMNVEV (reference sequence). The DNA of the CDR3 is TGTGCCAGCTGCCCGGGACTAGCGGGAACTCACTCCTACAATGAGCAGTTCTTC. Residues: CASCPGLAGTHSYNEQFF.

V and J are TRBV27 and TRBJ2-1; D gene uncertain. CDR1 is MNHEY, CDR2 SMNVEV, per germline (reference sequence). This CDR3 spans 15 amino acids. V was pared by 5 bases and J by 5 bases, with 16 bases between. CDR3: CASSPGSPVDNEQFF. The CDR3 nucleotides are TGTGCCAGCAGTCCCGGGTCACCAGTAGACAATGAGCAGTTCTTC.

The rearrangement uses TRBV30 and TRBJ2-1; 9 bases match TRBD1. The length of the CDR3 is 14 residues. After removal of 7 bases from V and 0 bases from J, the junction contained 4 bases not matched to a gene. The germline CDR1 and CDR2 sequences are GTSNPN and SVGIG (reference sequence). The CDR3 DNA follows: TGTGCCTTACAGGGGGCGAGCTCCTACAATGAGCAGTTCTTC. Its translation is CALQGASSYNEQFF.

The CDR3 sequence: CASSFTRGTDTQYF. The CDR3 bases are TGTGCCAGCAGCTTCACCAGAGGGACAGATACGCAGTATTTT. V and J are TRBV11-2 and TRBJ2-3, with a weak D call TRBD2 (5 bases). Trimming pared 3 bases from V and 3 bases from J, leaving 10 bases between. The V gene's germline CDR1 is SGHAT and CDR2 FQNNGV. This CDR3 contains 14 residues.

This rearrangement joins TRBV5-1 to TRBJ2-3, with 9 bases fitting TRBD1. V gave up 4 bases and J gave up 3 bases; unmatched junction bases: 6. The CDR3 covers 15 residues. Germline loops: CDR1 SGHRS, CDR2 YFSETQ. Here the CDR3 DNA reads TGCGCCAGCAGCCCCCCCGGGACAGGGACAGATACGCAGTATTTT. It encodes CASSPPGTGTDTQYF.

The chain carries TRBV4-1 and TRBJ2-5; D gene ambiguous. CDR3 size: 13 residues. V was trimmed by 1 base and J by 5 bases, leaving 8 bases between them. The V gene's germline CDR1 is MGHRA and CDR2 YSYEKL. This CDR3 is CASSQAYRETQYF. DNA of the CDR3: TGCGCCAGCAGCCAAGCGTACCGGGAGACCCAGTACTTC.

This clone has only a few counts. The chain couples TRBV28 to TRBJ1-1; D is perhaps TRBD1 (5 bases). Germline CDR1 MDHEN, CDR2 SYDVKM. V was cut by 2 bases and J by 2 bases, with 12 bases left in between. This CDR3 comprises 15 residues. The CDR3 DNA reads as TGTGCCAGCAGTTTAACCCAGGGCTATAACACTGAAGCTTTCTTT. Its protein is CASSLTQGYNTEAFF.

The J gene is TRBJ2-3, the V gene TRBV7-3, with 7 bases matching TRBD2. V trimming: 2 bases; J trimming: 0 bases; junction bases outside the gene matches: 11. CDR3 size: 18 residues. Germline V gene sequence: CDR1 SGHTA, CDR2 FQGTGA. The CDR3: CASSLFPSGALSTDTQYF. The CDR3 region has the DNA TGTGCCAGCAGCTTATTTCCTAGCGGAGCATTAAGCACAGATACGCAGTATTTT. The full variable domain, completed using reference TRBV7-3 and TRBJ2-3, is GAGVSQTPSNKVTEKGKYVELRCDPISGHTALYWYRQSLGQGPEFLIYFQGTGAADDSGLPNDRFFAVRPEGSVSTLKIQRTERGDSAVYLCASSLFPSGALSTDTQYFGPGTRLTVL.

The J gene is TRBJ2-7, the V gene TRBV6-5; 7 nucleotides line up with TRBD1. The CDR3 has 12 residues. J gave up 4 bases and V 7 bases, and 4 bases lay outside the gene matches. Per germline, CDR1 MNHEY and CDR2 SVGAGI. CDR3 sequence reads: CASMRGQYEQYF. CDR3 bases: TGTGCCAGCATGAGGGGGCAATACGAGCAGTACTTC.

In its sample, this clone is medium-sized. The gene calls are TRBV7-8 and TRBJ1-2, with 8 positions matching TRBD1. With V trimmed by 3 bases and J by 1 base, 4 bases remained unmatched. The CDR3 has 15 residues. CDR1 is SGHVS, CDR2 FQNEAQ, per germline. This CDR3 is CASSFEDRVNYGYTF. Written as DNA, the CDR3 is TGTGCCAGCAGCTTCGAGGACAGGGTTAACTATGGCTACACCTTC.